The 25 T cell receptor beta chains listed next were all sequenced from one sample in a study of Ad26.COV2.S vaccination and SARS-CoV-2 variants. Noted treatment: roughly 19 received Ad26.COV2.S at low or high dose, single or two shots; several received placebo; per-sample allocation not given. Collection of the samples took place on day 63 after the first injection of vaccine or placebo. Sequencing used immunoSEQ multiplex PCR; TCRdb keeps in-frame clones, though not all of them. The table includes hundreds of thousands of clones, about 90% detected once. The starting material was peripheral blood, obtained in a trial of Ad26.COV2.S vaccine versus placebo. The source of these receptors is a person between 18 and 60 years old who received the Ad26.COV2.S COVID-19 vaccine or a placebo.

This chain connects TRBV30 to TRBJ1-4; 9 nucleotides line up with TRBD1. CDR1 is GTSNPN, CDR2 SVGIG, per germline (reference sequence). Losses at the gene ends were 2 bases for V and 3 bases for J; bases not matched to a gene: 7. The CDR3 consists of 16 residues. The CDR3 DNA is TGTGCCTGGAGTTTTGGACAGGGGTCGTCTAATGAAAAACTGTTTTTT. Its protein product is CAWSFGQGSSNEKLFF. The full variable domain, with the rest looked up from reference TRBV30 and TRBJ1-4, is SQTIHQWPATLVQPVGSPLSLECTVEGTSNPNLYWYRQAAGRGLQLLFYSVGIGQISSEVPQNLSASRPQDRQFILSSKKLLLSDSGFYLCAWSFGQGSSNEKLFFGSGTQLSVL.

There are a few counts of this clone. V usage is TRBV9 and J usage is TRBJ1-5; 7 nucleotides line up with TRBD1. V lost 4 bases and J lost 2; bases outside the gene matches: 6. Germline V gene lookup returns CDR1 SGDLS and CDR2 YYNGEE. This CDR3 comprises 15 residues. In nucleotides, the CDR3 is TGTGCCAGCAGCCCTCCCGGGACAGGCAATCAGCCCCAGCATTTT. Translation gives CASSPPGTGNQPQHF.

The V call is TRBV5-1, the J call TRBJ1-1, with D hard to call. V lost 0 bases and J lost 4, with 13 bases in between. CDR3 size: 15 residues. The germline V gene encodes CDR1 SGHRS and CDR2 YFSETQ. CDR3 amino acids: CASSLEARVFTEAFF. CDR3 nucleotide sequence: TGCGCCAGCAGCTTGGAGGCGCGCGTGTTCACTGAAGCTTTCTTT.

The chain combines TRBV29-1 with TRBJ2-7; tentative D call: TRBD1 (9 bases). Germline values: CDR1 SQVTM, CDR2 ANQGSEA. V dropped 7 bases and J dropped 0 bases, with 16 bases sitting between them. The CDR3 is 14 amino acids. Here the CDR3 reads CSAGGDRDSYEQYF. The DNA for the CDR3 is TGCAGCGCCGGGGGGGACAGGGACTCCTACGAGCAGTACTTC.

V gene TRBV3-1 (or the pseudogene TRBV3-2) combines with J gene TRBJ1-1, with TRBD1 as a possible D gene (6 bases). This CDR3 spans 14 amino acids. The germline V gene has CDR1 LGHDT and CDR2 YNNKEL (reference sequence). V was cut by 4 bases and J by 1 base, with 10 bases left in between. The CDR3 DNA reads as TGTGCCAGCAGCCCCTGGACAGAGAACACTGAAGCTTTCTTT. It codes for CASSPWTENTEAFF.

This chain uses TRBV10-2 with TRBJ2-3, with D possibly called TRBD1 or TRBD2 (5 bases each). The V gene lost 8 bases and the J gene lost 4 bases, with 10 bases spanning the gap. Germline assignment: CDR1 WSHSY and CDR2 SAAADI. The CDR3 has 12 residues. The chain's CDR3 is CASGGGPDTQYF. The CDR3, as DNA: TGCGCCAGCGGTGGGGGACCAGATACGCAGTATTTT.

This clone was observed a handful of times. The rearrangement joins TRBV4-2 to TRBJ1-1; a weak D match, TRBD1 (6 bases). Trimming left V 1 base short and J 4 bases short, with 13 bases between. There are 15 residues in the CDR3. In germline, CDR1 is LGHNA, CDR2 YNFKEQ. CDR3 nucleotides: TGTGCCAGCAGCCAAGGGGGGGCGGTTGGCACTGAAGCTTTCTTT. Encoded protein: CASSQGGAVGTEAFF.

The CDR3, as DNA: TGTGCCTGTATGACAGGGCCAAGCACCATATATTTT. Protein sequence: CACMTGPSTIYF. This sequence joins TRBV30 and TRBJ1-3; 7 bases are shared with TRBD1. Looked up from germline, CDR1 is GTSNPN and CDR2 is SVGIG (reference sequence). Germline trimming cut 6 bases from V and 9 bases from J; bases unmatched to any gene: 8. The CDR3 sequence is 12 residues long.

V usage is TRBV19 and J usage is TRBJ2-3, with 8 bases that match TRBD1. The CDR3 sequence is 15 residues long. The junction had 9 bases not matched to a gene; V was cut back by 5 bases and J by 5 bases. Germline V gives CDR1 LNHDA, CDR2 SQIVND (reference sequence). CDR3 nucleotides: TGTGCCAGTAGTCCGACAGGGGTTATGGGAGATACGCAGTATTTT. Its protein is CASSPTGVMGDTQYF.

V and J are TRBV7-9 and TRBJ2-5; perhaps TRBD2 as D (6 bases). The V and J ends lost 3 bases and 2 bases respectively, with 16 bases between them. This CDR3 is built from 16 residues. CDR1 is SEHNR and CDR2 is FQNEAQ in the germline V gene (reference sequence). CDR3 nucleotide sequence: TGTGCCAGCAGCTTCGGGAGCTCGGCCCTACAAGAGACCCAGTACTTC. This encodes CASSFGSSALQETQYF.

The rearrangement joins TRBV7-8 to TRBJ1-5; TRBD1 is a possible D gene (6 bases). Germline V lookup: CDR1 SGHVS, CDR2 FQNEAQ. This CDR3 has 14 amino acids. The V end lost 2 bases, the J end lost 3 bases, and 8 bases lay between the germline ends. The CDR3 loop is CASSLSGANQPQHF. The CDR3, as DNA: TGTGCCAGCAGCTTATCGGGGGCCAATCAGCCCCAGCATTTT.

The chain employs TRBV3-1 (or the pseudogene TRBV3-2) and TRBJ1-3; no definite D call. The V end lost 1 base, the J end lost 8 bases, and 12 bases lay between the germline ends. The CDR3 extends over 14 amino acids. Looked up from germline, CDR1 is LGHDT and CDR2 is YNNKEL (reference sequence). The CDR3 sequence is CASSQVPESDTIYF. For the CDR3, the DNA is TGTGCCAGCAGCCAAGTCCCCGAGTCGGACACCATATATTTT.

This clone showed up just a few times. The CDR3 spells CASSFGGAYNEQFF. The CDR3 DNA reads TGCGCCAGCAGCTTCGGGGGCGCCTACAATGAGCAGTTCTTC. The J gene is TRBJ2-1, the V gene TRBV5-1; D may be TRBD1 or TRBD2 (6 bases each). V lost 2 bases to trimming and J lost 2 bases, with 8 bases between them. The germline CDR1 and CDR2 sequences are SGHRS and YFSETQ. This CDR3 comprises 14 residues. The full variable domain, completed using reference TRBV5-1 and TRBJ2-1, is KAGVTQTPRYLIKTRGQQVTLSCSPISGHRSVSWYQQTPGQGLQFLFEYFSETQRNKGNFPGRFSGRQFSNSRSEMNVSTLELGDSALYLCASSFGGAYNEQFFGPGTRLTVL.

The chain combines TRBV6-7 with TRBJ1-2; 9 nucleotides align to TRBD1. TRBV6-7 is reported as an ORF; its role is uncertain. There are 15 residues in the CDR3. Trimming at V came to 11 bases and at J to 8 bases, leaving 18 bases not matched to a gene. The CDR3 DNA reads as TGTGCCGGCCATCCGGGACAGGGAATCTTCGGCGGCTACACCTTC. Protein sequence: CAGHPGQGIFGGYTF.

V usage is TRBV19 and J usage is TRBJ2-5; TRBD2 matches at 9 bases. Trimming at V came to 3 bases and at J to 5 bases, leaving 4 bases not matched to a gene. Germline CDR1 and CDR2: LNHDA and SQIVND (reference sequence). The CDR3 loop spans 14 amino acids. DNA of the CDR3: TGTGCCAGTAGTATGGGGACTAGCCGGGAGACCCAGTACTTC. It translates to CASSMGTSRETQYF.

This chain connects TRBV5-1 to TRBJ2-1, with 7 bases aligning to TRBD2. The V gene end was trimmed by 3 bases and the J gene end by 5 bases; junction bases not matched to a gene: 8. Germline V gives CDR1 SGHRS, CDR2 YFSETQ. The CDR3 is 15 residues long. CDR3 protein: CASSSSGTLNNEQFF. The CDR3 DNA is TGCGCCAGCAGCTCGAGCGGGACCCTCAACAATGAGCAGTTCTTC.

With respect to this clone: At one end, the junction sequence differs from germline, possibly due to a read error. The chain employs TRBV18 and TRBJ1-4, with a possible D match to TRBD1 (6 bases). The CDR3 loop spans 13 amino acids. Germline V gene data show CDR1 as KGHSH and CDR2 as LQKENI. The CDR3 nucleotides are TGTGCCAGCTCACCTAACTTCCAGGGGAATTATAAGTTT. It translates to CASSPNFQGNYKF. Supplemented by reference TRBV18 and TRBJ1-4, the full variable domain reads NAGVMQNPRHLVRRRGQEARLRCSPMKGHSHVYWYRQLPEEGLKFMVYLQKENIIDESGMPKERFSAEFPKEGPSILRIQQVVRGDSAAYFCASSPNFQGNYKFGSGTQLSVL.

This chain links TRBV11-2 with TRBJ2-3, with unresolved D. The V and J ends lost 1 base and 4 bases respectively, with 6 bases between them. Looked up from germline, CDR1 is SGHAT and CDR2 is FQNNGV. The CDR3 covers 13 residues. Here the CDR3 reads CASSLGEPDTQYF. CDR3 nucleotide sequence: TGTGCCAGCAGCTTAGGCGAACCAGATACGCAGTATTTT.

CDR3 sequence: CASSPSDRGTKNIQYF. The CDR3 bases are TGTGCCAGCAGCCCCTCGGACAGGGGAACCAAAAACATTCAGTACTTC. This chain joins TRBV2 and TRBJ2-4, with TRBD1 identical over 9 bases. V shed 6 bases and J 2 bases; nucleotides not matched to a gene: 8. The CDR3 extends over 16 amino acids. CDR1 and CDR2 (germline): SNHLY, FYNNEI.

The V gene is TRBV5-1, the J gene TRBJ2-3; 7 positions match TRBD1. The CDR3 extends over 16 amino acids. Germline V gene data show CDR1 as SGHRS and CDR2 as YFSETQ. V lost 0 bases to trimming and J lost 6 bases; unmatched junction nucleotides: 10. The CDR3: CASSLGQGVGWDTQYF. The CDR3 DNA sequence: TGCGCCAGCAGCTTGGGGCAGGGGGTCGGATGGGATACGCAGTATTTT.

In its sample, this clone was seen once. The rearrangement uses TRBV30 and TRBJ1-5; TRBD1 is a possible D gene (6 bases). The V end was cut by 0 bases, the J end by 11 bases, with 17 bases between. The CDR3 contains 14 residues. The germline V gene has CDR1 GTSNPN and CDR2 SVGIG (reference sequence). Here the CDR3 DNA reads TGTGCCTGGAGTGTACAAGGGGGGGCCGAGGCCCAGCATTTT. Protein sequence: CAWSVQGGAEAQHF.

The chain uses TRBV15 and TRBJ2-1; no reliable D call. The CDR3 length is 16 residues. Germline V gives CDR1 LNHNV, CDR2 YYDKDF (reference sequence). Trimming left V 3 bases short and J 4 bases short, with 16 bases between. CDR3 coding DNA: TGTGCCACCAGCAGGGGTTTACCGGGCCCTTACAATGAGCAGTTCTTC. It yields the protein CATSRGLPGPYNEQFF. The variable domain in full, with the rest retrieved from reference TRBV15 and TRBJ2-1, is DAMVIQNPRYQVTQFGKPVTLSCSQTLNHNVMYWYQQKSSQAPKLLFHYYDKDFNNEADTPDNFQSRRPNTSFCFLDIRSPGLGDTAMYLCATSRGLPGPYNEQFFGPGTRLTVL.

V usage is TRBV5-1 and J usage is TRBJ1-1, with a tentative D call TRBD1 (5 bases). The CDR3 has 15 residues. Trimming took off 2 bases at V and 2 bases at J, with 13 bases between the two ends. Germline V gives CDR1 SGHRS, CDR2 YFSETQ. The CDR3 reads CASSFGGTANTEAFF. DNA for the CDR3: TGCGCCAGCAGCTTCGGAGGGACGGCTAACACTGAAGCTTTCTTT.

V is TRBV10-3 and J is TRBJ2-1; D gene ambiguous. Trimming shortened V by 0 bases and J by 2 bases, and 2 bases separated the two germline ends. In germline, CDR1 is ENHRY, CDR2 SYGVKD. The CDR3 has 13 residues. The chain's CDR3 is CAISESPYNEQFF. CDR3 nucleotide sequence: TGTGCCATCAGTGAGTCACCCTACAATGAGCAGTTCTTC.

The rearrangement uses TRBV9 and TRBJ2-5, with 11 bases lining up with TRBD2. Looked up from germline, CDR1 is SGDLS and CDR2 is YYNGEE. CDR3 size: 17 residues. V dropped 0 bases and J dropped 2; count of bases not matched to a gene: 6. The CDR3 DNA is TGTGCCAGCAGCGTAGCTCCCTCTAGCGGGGGGCAAGAGACCCAGTACTTC. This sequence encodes CASSVAPSSGGQETQYF.